This TCR beta chain was sequenced during a study of blood T cell repertoires in COVID-19. This CDR3 spans 19 amino acids. Germline CDR1 and CDR2: LGHDT and YNNKEL (reference sequence). The germline V and J ends were trimmed by 0 bases and 6 bases, with 25 bases remaining between them. The repertoire was sequenced with immunoSEQ multiplex PCR; TCRdb's copy has only in-frame clones and lacks some. The sample lists tens of thousands of clones, 75% to 85% occurring once. Material: peripheral blood. This clonotype was obtained from a woman between 65 and 79 years old with acute or convalescent COVID-19. This chain uses TRBV3-1 (or the pseudogene TRBV3-2) with TRBJ2-3; weak D call: TRBD2 (7 bases). CDR3 nucleotide sequence: TGTGCCAGCAGCCAAGATGGAGAGACTAGGGAGGCGGGGGCGGATACGCAGTATTTT. This codes for CASSQDGETREAGADTQYF.